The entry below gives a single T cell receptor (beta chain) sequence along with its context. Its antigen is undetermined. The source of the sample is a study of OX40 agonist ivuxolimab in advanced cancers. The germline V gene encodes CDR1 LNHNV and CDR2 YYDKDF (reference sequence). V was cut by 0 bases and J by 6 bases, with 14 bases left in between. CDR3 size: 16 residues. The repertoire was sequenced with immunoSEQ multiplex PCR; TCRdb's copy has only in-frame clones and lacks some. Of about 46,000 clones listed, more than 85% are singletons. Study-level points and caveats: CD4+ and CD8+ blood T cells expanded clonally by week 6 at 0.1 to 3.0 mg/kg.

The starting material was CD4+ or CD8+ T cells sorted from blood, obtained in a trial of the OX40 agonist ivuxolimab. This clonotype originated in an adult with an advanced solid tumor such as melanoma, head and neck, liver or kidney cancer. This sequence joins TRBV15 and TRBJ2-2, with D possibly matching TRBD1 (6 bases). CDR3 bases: TGTGCCACCAGCAGAGAGGCAGGGGCTTGGGCCGGGGAGCTGTTTTTT. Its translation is CATSREAGAWAGELFF.